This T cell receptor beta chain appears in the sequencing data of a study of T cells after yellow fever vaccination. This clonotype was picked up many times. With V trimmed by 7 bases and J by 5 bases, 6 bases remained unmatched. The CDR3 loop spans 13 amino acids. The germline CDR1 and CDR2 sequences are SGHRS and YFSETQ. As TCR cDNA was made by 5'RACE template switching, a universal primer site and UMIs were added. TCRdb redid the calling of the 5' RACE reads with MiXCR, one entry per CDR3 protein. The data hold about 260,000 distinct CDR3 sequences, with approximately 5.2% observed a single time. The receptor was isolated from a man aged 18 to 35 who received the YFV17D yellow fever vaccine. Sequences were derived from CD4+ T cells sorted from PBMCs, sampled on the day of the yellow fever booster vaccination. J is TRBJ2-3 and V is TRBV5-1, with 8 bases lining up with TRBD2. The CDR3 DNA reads TGCGCCAGCTTCAGCGGGGGAGGAGATACGCAGTATTTT. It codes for CASFSGGGDTQYF. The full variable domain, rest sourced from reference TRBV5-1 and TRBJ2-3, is KAGVTQTPRYLIKTRGQQVTLSCSPISGHRSVSWYQQTPGQGLQFLFEYFSETQRNKGNFPGRFSGRQFSNSRSEMNVSTLELGDSALYLCASFSGGGDTQYFGPGTRLTVL.